The 30 T cell receptor beta chains below all came from one sample that was sequenced in a study of shared clonotypes between healthy human individuals. Naive CD8 cells comprised CD45RO-negative, CCR7-positively selected cells, excluding terminally differentiated effector memory CD45RA+ cells. This table comes from immunoSEQ multiplex PCR, and its TCRdb copy is limited to in-frame clones, with some not included. The sample includes about 2.2 million clones, about 93% of them seen just once. Sequencing was carried out using naive CD8+ T cells from PBMCs. Receptors were obtained from a man between 18 and 29 years old in good health. Some clones in this sample may be carry-over from other donors' samples.

The chain combines TRBV27 with TRBJ2-7; 7 nucleotides match TRBD1. The CDR3 totals 14 residues. V lost 6 bases to trimming and J lost 2 bases; unmatched junction nucleotides: 7. Germline CDR1 MNHEY, CDR2 SMNVEV (reference sequence). CDR3 protein: CASRDGTEAYEQYF. The CDR3 DNA follows: TGTGCCAGCAGGGACGGGACAGAGGCCTACGAGCAGTACTTC.

The table lists this clone with a count of one. Other DNA sequences within the sample encode an identical CDR3. This chain links TRBV27 with TRBJ1-5; 7 positions match TRBD1. V gave up 7 bases and J gave up 1 base; unmatched junction bases: 4. This CDR3 has 14 amino acids. The germline V gene encodes CDR1 MNHEY and CDR2 SMNVEV (reference sequence). The CDR3 loop reads CASTSGGSNQPQHF. In nucleotides, the CDR3 is TGTGCCAGCACCTCAGGGGGGAGCAATCAGCCCCAGCATTTT.

The rearrangement uses TRBV28 and TRBJ1-4, with a tentative D call TRBD1 (5 bases). Germline loops: CDR1 MDHEN, CDR2 SYDVKM. The CDR3 extends over 15 amino acids. The V and J ends lost 6 bases and 0 bases respectively, with 11 bases between them. The CDR3: CASRKDSATNEKLFF. CDR3 DNA sequence: TGTGCCAGCAGGAAAGACAGTGCAACTAATGAAAAACTGTTTTTT.

The chain carries TRBV4-3 and TRBJ2-4, with unresolved D. Germline V lookup: CDR1 LGHNA, CDR2 YSLEER. Trimming took off 6 bases at V and 0 bases at J, with 18 bases between the two ends. This CDR3 has 17 residues. The CDR3 spells CASSQTWAWEAKNIQYF. The DNA for the CDR3 is TGCGCCAGCAGTCAAACGTGGGCATGGGAAGCCAAAAACATTCAGTACTTC.

With respect to this clone: At the DNA level, this CDR3 is encoded by other sequences in the same sample as well. The chain is built from TRBV7-9 and TRBJ2-1; 13 bases map to TRBD2. The CDR3 totals 16 residues. CDR1 SEHNR and CDR2 FQNEAQ come from the germline V gene (reference sequence). J was trimmed by 4 bases and V by 4 bases; bases with no gene match: 4. The CDR3 loop is CASSSTSGRAYNEQFF. The CDR3 DNA sequence: TGTGCCAGCAGCTCCACTAGCGGGAGGGCGTACAATGAGCAGTTCTTC.

The chain is built from TRBV30 and TRBJ1-4; D is undetermined. In germline, CDR1 is GTSNPN, CDR2 SVGIG (reference sequence). The CDR3 loop spans 18 amino acids. Trimming pared 0 bases from V and 5 bases from J, leaving 22 bases between. The CDR3 reads CAWSVLVWVDGRNEKLFF. The CDR3 nucleotides read TGTGCCTGGAGTGTATTGGTGTGGGTCGACGGCAGAAATGAAAAACTGTTTTTT. The full variable domain, rest sourced from reference TRBV30 and TRBJ1-4, is SQTIHQWPATLVQPVGSPLSLECTVEGTSNPNLYWYRQAAGRGLQLLFYSVGIGQISSEVPQNLSASRPQDRQFILSSKKLLLSDSGFYLCAWSVLVWVDGRNEKLFFGSGTQLSVL.

The chain carries TRBV10-3 and TRBJ2-2, with 12 bases fitting TRBD2. Trimming cost V 0 bases and J 7 bases; bases outside gene matches: 6. The CDR3 length is 17 residues. The germline V gene encodes CDR1 ENHRY and CDR2 SYGVKD. Here the CDR3 DNA reads TGTGCCATCAGTGAGTCGGGACTAGCGGGTTCGGTCGGGGAGCTGTTTTTT. Translating gives CAISESGLAGSVGELFF.

The J gene is TRBJ2-1, the V gene TRBV7-6; no definite D call. The CDR3 loop spans 12 amino acids. Trimming pared 5 bases from V and 10 bases from J, leaving 12 bases between. The germline gives CDR1 SGHVS, CDR2 FNYEAQ. The CDR3 reads CASSPGQTEQFF. CDR3 DNA: TGTGCCAGCAGCCCCGGCCAAACCGAGCAGTTCTTC.

Of note for this clone: Other DNA variants within this sample encode the same CDR3. V and J are TRBV27 and TRBJ1-2, with TRBD1 matching over 7 bases. V gave up 5 bases and J gave up 2 bases; unmatched junction bases: 2. CDR3 length: 13 residues. Germline V CDR1 and CDR2: MNHEY, SMNVEV (reference sequence). DNA for the CDR3: TGTGCCAGCAGTCCGGGACAGAACTATGGCTACACCTTC. Translating it yields CASSPGQNYGYTF.

The V gene is TRBV9, the J gene TRBJ1-5; 11 nucleotides match TRBD1. The CDR3 covers 16 residues. V was pared by 3 bases and J by 3 bases, with 5 bases of the junction left unmatched. Germline V gives CDR1 SGDLS, CDR2 YYNGEE. This CDR3 is CASSAWTGGFNQPQHF. The CDR3 region has the DNA TGTGCCAGCAGCGCCTGGACAGGGGGCTTCAATCAGCCCCAGCATTTT.

This clone was seen only once. J is TRBJ2-7 and V is TRBV7-2, with D possibly being TRBD1 or TRBD2 (6 bases each). V dropped 3 bases and J dropped 6 bases, with 24 bases sitting between them. Germline CDR1 and CDR2: SGHTA and FQGNSA. CDR3 length equals 17 residues. CDR3 bases: TGTGCCAGCAGCTTCTCCCCCCGGGGGCCGGTCTTCTCCGAGCAGTACTTC. It encodes CASSFSPRGPVFSEQYF.

This sequence joins TRBV9 and TRBJ2-7; 8 nucleotides match TRBD2. Germline CDR1 and CDR2: SGDLS and YYNGEE. This CDR3 is 16 amino acids long. V lost 0 bases, J lost 1 base, and 6 bases stayed unmatched. In DNA form, the CDR3 reads TGTGCCAGCAGCGTAGGTGGCGGGGGGACTTCCTACGAGCAGTACTTC. This gives the protein CASSVGGGGTSYEQYF.

The rearrangement links TRBV5-4 to TRBJ2-3; no definite D call. The CDR3 length is 15 residues. CDR1 SGHNT and CDR2 YYREEE come from the germline V gene (reference sequence). V lost 4 bases and J lost 0, with 12 bases in between. CDR3 residues: CASSPVFGSTDTQYF. As DNA, the CDR3 is TGTGCCAGCAGCCCGGTTTTCGGGAGCACAGATACGCAGTATTTT.

V is TRBV19 and J is TRBJ1-1, with D unclear. The CDR3 consists of 12 residues. Germline CDR1 and CDR2: LNHDA and SQIVND (reference sequence). Trimming left V 10 bases short and J 1 base short, with 10 bases between. The CDR3 DNA follows: TGTGCCACCACCACAGAGAACACTGAAGCTTTCTTT. Amino acid sequence: CATTTENTEAFF. The full variable domain, in which reference TRBV19 and TRBJ1-1 provide the parts outside the CDR3, is DGGITQSPKYLFRKEGQNVTLSCEQNLNHDAMYWYRQDPGQGLRLIYYSQIVNDFQKGDIAEGYSVSREKKESFPLTVTSAQKNPTAFYLCATTTENTEAFFGQGTRLTVV.

The V call is TRBV7-9, the J call TRBJ1-1; D is unclear. The CDR3 extends over 13 amino acids. CDR1 and CDR2 from the germline V gene are SEHNR and FQNEAQ (reference sequence). V gave up 5 bases and J gave up 2 bases, with 9 bases separating them. CDR3 bases: TGTGCCAGCAGCGCCCCGACCAACACTGAAGCTTTCTTT. Translation: CASSAPTNTEAFF.

The rearrangement links TRBV28 to TRBJ2-7; D gene ambiguous. CDR3 length equals 12 residues. Trimming took 4 bases from V and 3 from J, leaving 7 bases between them. Germline values: CDR1 MDHEN, CDR2 SYDVKM. The chain's CDR3 is CASSSHIYEQYF. In DNA form, the CDR3 reads TGTGCCAGCAGTTCCCATATCTACGAGCAGTACTTC.

V is TRBV11-2 and J is TRBJ1-4; D is perhaps TRBD1 (5 bases). This CDR3 spans 15 amino acids. Germline assignment: CDR1 SGHAT and CDR2 FQNNGV. V lost 5 bases, J lost 2 bases, and 12 bases lay in between. The CDR3 here is CASSLLGVTNEKLFF. CDR3 DNA: TGTGCCAGCAGCCTACTGGGGGTTACTAATGAAAAACTGTTTTTT.

The J gene is TRBJ2-5, the V gene TRBV28; D uncertain. V lost 2 bases, J lost 2 bases, and 12 bases lay in between. CDR1 and CDR2 from the germline V gene are MDHEN and SYDVKM. This CDR3 spans 15 amino acids. The CDR3 DNA is TGTGCCAGCAGTTTAACGGTGCGGATTCAAGAGACCCAGTACTTC. This sequence encodes CASSLTVRIQETQYF.

This clone was counted once. The V gene is TRBV5-1, the J gene TRBJ2-2, with unresolved D. Germline assignment: CDR1 SGHRS and CDR2 YFSETQ. The length of the CDR3 is 17 residues. Trimming took off 6 bases at V and 0 bases at J, with 18 bases between the two ends. The CDR3 here is CASTKGVTLANTGELFF. The CDR3 DNA is TGCGCCAGCACTAAGGGCGTTACTCTAGCGAACACCGGGGAGCTGTTTTTT.

This chain uses TRBV19 with TRBJ2-2; 9 bases line up with TRBD2. The CDR3 consists of 15 residues. Germline V gives CDR1 LNHDA, CDR2 SQIVND (reference sequence). The trim removed 3 bases at V and 4 bases at J, leaving 3 bases unmatched. The CDR3 protein is CASSISGRGTGELFF. The CDR3 DNA reads as TGTGCCAGTAGTATTAGCGGGAGAGGCACCGGGGAGCTGTTTTTT. Variable domain in full (rest from reference TRBV19 and TRBJ2-2): DGGITQSPKYLFRKEGQNVTLSCEQNLNHDAMYWYRQDPGQGLRLIYYSQIVNDFQKGDIAEGYSVSREKKESFPLTVTSAQKNPTAFYLCASSISGRGTGELFFGEGSRLTVL.

The CDR3 nucleotides are TGTGCCAGCAAAAACGGGGCCTACGAGCAGTACTTC. This gives the protein CASKNGAYEQYF. The chain combines TRBV19 with TRBJ2-7; a weak D match, TRBD2 (5 bases). The CDR3 is made up of 12 amino acids. Germline assignment: CDR1 LNHDA and CDR2 SQIVND (reference sequence). V lost 9 bases and J 2 bases, leaving 11 bases between the germline ends.

This clone has only one observation. The genes are TRBV6-6 and TRBJ2-1, with D possibly matching TRBD1 (5 bases). The V and J ends lost 1 base and 7 bases respectively, with 8 bases between them. The CDR3 has 13 amino acids. Germline CDR1 and CDR2: MNHNY and SVGAGI (reference sequence). The CDR3 spells CASSYWGGNEQFF. The DNA of the CDR3 is TGTGCCAGCAGTTACTGGGGCGGAAATGAGCAGTTCTTC.

CDR3 residues: CASSPGTSGRAYEQYF. The DNA for the CDR3 is TGCGCCAGCAGCCCCGGGACTAGCGGGAGGGCCTACGAGCAGTACTTC. This chain links TRBV4-1 with TRBJ2-7, with 16 bases identical to TRBD2. Germline assignment: CDR1 MGHRA and CDR2 YSYEKL. The CDR3 extends over 16 amino acids. After removal of 4 bases from V and 2 bases from J, the junction contained 2 bases not matched to a gene.

The chain couples TRBV7-9 to TRBJ1-6; 10 nucleotides agree with TRBD1. Trimming removed 5 bases from V and 10 bases from J; junction bases left unmatched: 8. The CDR3 has 15 residues. The germline CDR1 and CDR2 sequences are SEHNR and FQNEAQ (reference sequence). CDR3 residues: CASSPWTGGISPLHF. The CDR3 DNA is TGTGCCAGCAGCCCTTGGACAGGGGGGATCTCACCCCTCCACTTT. Supplemented by reference TRBV7-9 and TRBJ1-6, the full variable domain reads DTGVSQNPRHKITKRGQNVTFRCDPISEHNRLYWYRQTLGQGPEFLTYFQNEAQLEKSRLLSDRFSAERPKGSFSTLEIQRTEQGDSAMYLCASSPWTGGISPLHFGNGTRLTVT.

The gene calls are TRBV29-1 and TRBJ2-1; 7 positions agree with TRBD1. CDR3 length: 14 residues. Germline values: CDR1 SQVTM, CDR2 ANQGSEA. V trimming: 7 bases; J trimming: 3 bases; junction bases outside the gene matches: 9. The CDR3 bases are TGCAGCGCCATGACAGGGAGACTCTACAATGAGCAGTTCTTC. Encoded protein: CSAMTGRLYNEQFF.

The rearrangement joins TRBV28 to TRBJ2-2; D not certain. Trimming cost V 5 bases and J 5 bases, with 12 bases left between them. This CDR3 comprises 14 residues. Germline-derived CDR1 and CDR2 are MDHEN and SYDVKM. This CDR3 is CASSGLQLTGELFF. CDR3 DNA: TGTGCCAGCAGTGGCCTACAGTTAACCGGGGAGCTGTTTTTT.

Concerning this clone: The sample contains more than one DNA sequence encoding this CDR3. The chain couples TRBV7-9 to TRBJ2-7; TRBD1 matches at 7 bases. The CDR3 sequence is 14 residues long. After removal of 5 bases from V and 1 base from J, the junction contained 5 bases not matched to a gene. The V gene's germline CDR1 is SEHNR and CDR2 FQNEAQ (reference sequence). CDR3 loop: CASSPTTGSYEQYF. Written as DNA, the CDR3 is TGTGCCAGCAGCCCAACGACAGGGTCCTACGAGCAGTACTTC.

The count of this clone is one. The gene calls are TRBV11-2 and TRBJ1-2, with a weak D call TRBD1 (5 bases). CDR3 length: 11 residues. The germline CDR1 and CDR2 sequences are SGHAT and FQNNGV. V dropped 8 bases and J dropped 6 bases, with 10 bases sitting between them. CDR3 sequence reads: CASPRGNGYTF. Written as DNA, the CDR3 is TGTGCCAGCCCGCGGGGGAATGGCTACACCTTC. The complete variable domain, with remaining parts taken from reference TRBV11-2 and TRBJ1-2, reads EAGVAQSPRYKIIEKRQSVAFWCNPISGHATLYWYQQILGQGPKLLIQFQNNGVVDDSQLPKDRFSAERLKGVDSTLKIQPAKLEDSAVYLCASPRGNGYTFGSGTRLTVV.

V gene TRBV19 combines with J gene TRBJ2-2; D possibly corresponds to TRBD2 (6 bases). This CDR3 contains 15 residues. CDR1 is LNHDA, CDR2 SQIVND, per germline (reference sequence). V was shortened by 0 bases and J by 6 bases, with 11 bases between the two germline ends. The CDR3 sequence is CASSIDGEAAGELFF. CDR3 DNA: TGTGCCAGTAGTATAGATGGGGAGGCCGCCGGGGAGCTGTTTTTT.

The chain is built from TRBV7-9 and TRBJ2-2; 7 nucleotides line up with TRBD1. Per the germline V gene, CDR1 is SEHNR and CDR2 is FQNEAQ (reference sequence). CDR3 size: 16 residues. V trimming: 1 base; J trimming: 5 bases; junction bases outside the gene matches: 7. The CDR3 DNA follows: TGTGCCAGCAGCTTAGTTAGGACAGGACGTACCGGGGAGCTGTTTTTT. Its translation is CASSLVRTGRTGELFF. The whole variable domain, remainder taken from reference TRBV7-9 and TRBJ2-2, is DTGVSQNPRHKITKRGQNVTFRCDPISEHNRLYWYRQTLGQGPEFLTYFQNEAQLEKSRLLSDRFSAERPKGSFSTLEIQRTEQGDSAMYLCASSLVRTGRTGELFFGEGSRLTVL.